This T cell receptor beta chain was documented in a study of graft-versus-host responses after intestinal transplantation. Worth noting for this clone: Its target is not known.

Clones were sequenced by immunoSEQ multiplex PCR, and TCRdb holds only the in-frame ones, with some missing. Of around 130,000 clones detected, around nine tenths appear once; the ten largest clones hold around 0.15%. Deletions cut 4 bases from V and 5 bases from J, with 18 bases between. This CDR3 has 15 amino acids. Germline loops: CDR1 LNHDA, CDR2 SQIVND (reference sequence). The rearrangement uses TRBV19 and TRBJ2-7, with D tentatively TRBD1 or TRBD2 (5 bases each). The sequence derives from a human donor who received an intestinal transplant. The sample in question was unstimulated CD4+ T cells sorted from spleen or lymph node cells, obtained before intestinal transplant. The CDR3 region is CASSTTMGVSHEQYF. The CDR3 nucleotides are TGTGCCAGTAGTACCACCATGGGGGTGTCCCACGAGCAGTACTTC.